This T cell receptor beta chain was recovered during a study of CD8+ T cells in alopecia areata. The germline V and J ends were trimmed by 7 bases and 1 base, with 14 bases remaining between them. This CDR3 has 14 residues. CDR1 is SQVTM, CDR2 ANQGSEA, per germline. As to treatment: oral pan-JAK inhibitor, 5-10 mg twice daily. RNA extraction and reverse transcription yielded cDNA as sequencing template. Only in-frame clones appear in the TCRdb table, and some are missing; sequencing was by immunoSEQ multiplex PCR. The table records about 42,000 clones, around three fifths of them present only once. The chain employs TRBV29-1 and TRBJ2-1, with D possibly TRBD1 on 6 matching bases. Sequences were derived from CD8+ T cells sorted from blood, sampled at week 4, from a patient treated with tofacitinib. This clonotype was sampled from a human donor with alopecia areata. In nucleotides, the CDR3 is TGCAGCGATAAGGTCAGGGGTTCCTACAATGAGCAGTTCTTC. Translating it yields CSDKVRGSYNEQFF.